Detailed here is one T cell receptor (beta chain). Its antigen is still unknown. Cyclophosphamide on days +3 and +4 followed busulfan-fludarabine conditioning and a marrow graft. The record originates from a study of T cells after posttransplantation cyclophosphamide. Findings of the study overall: Donor-recipient repertoire similarity was low at 1-2 months, rising over year one. Recipient CMV seropositivity and CMV reactivation strongly tracked TRB clonality. Blood and skin or GI T cell repertoires showed limited TRB overlap.

The ends were cut back, 0 bases at V and 6 bases at J, with 12 bases in the middle. Germline CDR1 and CDR2: LNHNV and YYDKDF (reference sequence). The CDR3 contains 15 residues. The protocol was immunoSEQ multiplex PCR, while the TCRdb copy is restricted to in-frame clones and leaves out a portion. The repertoire holds 35,000 to 50,000 clones, with roughly 88% as singletons. The J gene is TRBJ1-5, the V gene TRBV15; D is undetermined. This TCR was recovered from a male patient in his sixties who received an allogeneic stem cell transplant from a related donor and was CMV-positive. Some T cells here may be from the graft donor. The source was PBMCs, collected around 58 days after allogeneic stem cell transplant with posttransplant cyclophosphamide. Here the CDR3 reads CATSRDIPGGQPQHF. The CDR3, as DNA: TGTGCCACCAGCAGAGATATCCCCGGAGGTCAGCCCCAGCATTTT.